One sample yielded the 4 T cell receptor beta chains listed below, sequenced in a study of blood T cell repertoires in COVID-19. Clones were read by immunoSEQ multiplex PCR, and TCRdb kept only the in-frame ones, dropping some. This table holds 85,000 to 95,000 clones, 60% to 80% found once. Sequencing was performed on peripheral blood. Receptors were obtained from a woman at least 80 years old with acute or convalescent COVID-19.

The V and J genes are TRBV4-3 and TRBJ2-3, with TRBD2 matching 9 bases. J was trimmed by 5 bases and V by 1 base; bases with no gene match: 7. In germline, CDR1 is LGHNA, CDR2 YSLEER. This CDR3 is built from 16 residues. CDR3 coding DNA: TGCGCCAGCAGCCAAGTGGCGGGGGGGACGGAAGATACGCAGTATTTT. Amino acid sequence: CASSQVAGGTEDTQYF.

This sequence joins TRBV7-9 and TRBJ1-6, with 8 positions matching TRBD1. With 5 bases clipped from V and 0 bases from J, the junction kept 6 bases outside the gene matches. This CDR3 contains 17 residues. Germline V gene sequence: CDR1 SEHNR, CDR2 FQNEAQ (reference sequence). The CDR3 region is CASSTTGGNSYNSPLHF. The DNA of the CDR3 is TGTGCCAGCAGCACCACAGGGGGAAACTCCTATAATTCACCCCTCCACTTT.

The rearrangement links TRBV10-2 to TRBJ1-1, with D possibly TRBD1 on 5 matching bases. CDR3 size: 15 residues. The germline V gene encodes CDR1 WSHSY and CDR2 SAAADI. Trimming stripped 0 bases from V and 6 bases from J, with 14 bases between. The CDR3 sequence is CASSESSQGRSEAFF. As DNA, the CDR3 is TGCGCCAGCAGTGAGTCTAGCCAGGGCCGTTCTGAAGCTTTCTTT.

This chain links TRBV7-9 with TRBJ1-1; D perhaps matches TRBD1 (5 bases). The CDR3 totals 13 residues. Between the trimmed V and J ends, which lost 3 bases and 5 bases, there was a span of 10 bases. Looked up from germline, CDR1 is SEHNR and CDR2 is FQNEAQ (reference sequence). The CDR3 region has the DNA TGTGCCAGCAGCTTTACCCGACAGACTGAAGCTTTCTTT. This sequence encodes CASSFTRQTEAFF.